This T cell receptor beta chain was profiled in a study of blood T cell repertoires in COVID-19. The CDR3 spans 16 residues. CDR1 and CDR2 from the germline V gene are SGHRS and YFSETQ. V was clipped by 4 bases and J by 1 base; unmatched bases: 6. The repertoire was sequenced with immunoSEQ multiplex PCR; TCRdb's copy has only in-frame clones and lacks some. The sample has 100,000 to 150,000 clones; more than 75% are singletons. The source is a woman between 45 and 65 years old with acute or convalescent COVID-19. Input material: peripheral blood. The chain employs TRBV5-1 and TRBJ2-3; 10 bases agree with TRBD2. CDR3: CASSNSGLARTDTQYF. The CDR3 bases are TGCGCCAGCAGCAACTCGGGACTAGCGCGCACAGATACGCAGTATTTT.